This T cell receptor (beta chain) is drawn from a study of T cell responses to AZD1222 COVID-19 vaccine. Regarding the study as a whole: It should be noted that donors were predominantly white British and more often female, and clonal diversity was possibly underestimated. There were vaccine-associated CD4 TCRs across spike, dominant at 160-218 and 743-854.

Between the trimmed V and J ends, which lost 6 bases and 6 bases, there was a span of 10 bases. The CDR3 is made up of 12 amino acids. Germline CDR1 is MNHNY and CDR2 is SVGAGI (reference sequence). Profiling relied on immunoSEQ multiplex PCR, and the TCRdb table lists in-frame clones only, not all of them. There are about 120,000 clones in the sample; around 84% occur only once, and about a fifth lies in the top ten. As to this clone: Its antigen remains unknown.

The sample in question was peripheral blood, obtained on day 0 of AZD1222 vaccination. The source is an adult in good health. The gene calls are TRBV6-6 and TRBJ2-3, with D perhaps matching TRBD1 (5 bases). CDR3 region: CASSLRQDTQYF. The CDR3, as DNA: TGTGCCAGCAGCCTCCGACAGGATACGCAGTATTTT.